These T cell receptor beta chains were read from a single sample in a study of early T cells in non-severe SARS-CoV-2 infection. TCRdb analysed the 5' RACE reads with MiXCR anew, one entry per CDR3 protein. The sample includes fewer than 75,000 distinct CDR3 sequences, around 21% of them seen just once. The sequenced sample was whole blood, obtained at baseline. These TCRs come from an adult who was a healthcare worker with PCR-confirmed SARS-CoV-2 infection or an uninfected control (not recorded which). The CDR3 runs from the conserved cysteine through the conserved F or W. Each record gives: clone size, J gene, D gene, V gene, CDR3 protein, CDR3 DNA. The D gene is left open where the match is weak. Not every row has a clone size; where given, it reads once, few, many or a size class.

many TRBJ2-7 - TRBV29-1 CSVERAGDYEQYF TGCAGCGTTGAAAGAGCAGGGGACTACGAGCAGTACTTC
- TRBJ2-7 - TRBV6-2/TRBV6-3 CASSYSPRSYEQYF TGTGCCAGCAGTTACTCGCCCAGGTCCTACGAGCAGTACTTC
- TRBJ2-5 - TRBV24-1 CATSDLYGKQETQYF TGTGCCACCAGTGATTTGTACGGGAAGCAAGAGACCCAGTACTTC
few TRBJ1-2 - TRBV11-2 CASTRFTGPDYGYTF TGTGCCAGCACTCGCTTTACGGGTCCTGACTATGGCTACACCTTC
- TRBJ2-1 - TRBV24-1 CATSDNGGIGVHEQFF TGTGCCACCAGTGATAACGGGGGTATCGGGGTCCATGAGCAGTTCTTC
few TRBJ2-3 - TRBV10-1 CATSAGGRTDTQYF TGCGCCACCTCTGCCGGGGGTCGCACAGATACGCAGTATTTT
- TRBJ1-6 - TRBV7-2 CASSLLAGFAPLHF TGTGCCAGCAGCTTATTAGCAGGGTTCGCACCCCTCCACTTT
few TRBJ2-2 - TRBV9 CASSVATKGASGELFF TGTGCCAGCAGCGTAGCTACCAAGGGTGCGAGCGGGGAGCTGTTTTTT
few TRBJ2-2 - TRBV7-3 CASSPGRSANTGELFF TGTGCCAGCAGCCCCGGGCGATCTGCGAACACCGGGGAGCTGTTTTTT
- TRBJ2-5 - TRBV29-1 CSVEPPGKETQYF TGCAGCGTTGAACCGCCAGGGAAAGAGACCCAGTACTTC
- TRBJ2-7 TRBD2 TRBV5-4 CASSLGLAGAYEQYF TGTGCCAGCAGCTTGGGACTAGCGGGAGCCTACGAGCAGTACTTC
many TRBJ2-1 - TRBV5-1 CASSFYGERGYNEQFF TGCGCCAGCAGCTTTTACGGGGAGCGCGGGTACAATGAGCAGTTCTTC
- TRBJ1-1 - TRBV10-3 CAISGAASEAFF TGTGCCATCAGTGGGGCAGCCTCCGAAGCTTTCTTT
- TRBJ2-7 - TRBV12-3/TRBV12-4 CASTRQGSATYEQYF TGTGCCAGCACCCGGCAGGGGTCGGCGACCTACGAGCAGTACTTC
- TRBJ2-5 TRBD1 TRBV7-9 CASSSRMRTGRETQYF TGTGCCAGCAGCTCCCGAATGCGGACAGGGAGGGAGACCCAGTACTTC
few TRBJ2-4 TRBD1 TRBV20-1 CSASPGTGGQAKNIQYF TGCAGTGCTTCTCCCGGGACAGGGGGCCAGGCCAAAAACATTCAGTACTTC
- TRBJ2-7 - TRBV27 CASSFRGPTYEQYF TGTGCCAGCAGTTTCCGGGGTCCCACCTACGAGCAGTACTTC
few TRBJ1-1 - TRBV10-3 CAISESGGLNTEAFF TGTGCCATCAGTGAGTCCGGGGGATTGAACACTGAAGCTTTCTTT